This T cell receptor beta chain comes out of a study of T-cell memory formation after mild COVID-19. Study results and caveats: Second-wave clones with a day 37 peak had unconfirmed SARS-CoV-2 specificity.

Regarding this clonotype: The antigen remains unidentified.

TCR alpha and TCR beta cDNA libraries with sample barcodes and UMIs came from 5'RACE using constant-segment primers. TCRdb reprocessed the 5' RACE reads with MiXCR, giving one entry per CDR3 protein. This sample has about 130,000 distinct CDR3 sequences, with 16% found just once. This clonotype originated in an adult woman who had mild COVID-19 (a few samples of this study predate the infection). Cell type and time point are not known. Sequencing was carried out using PBMCs or a T cell subset sorted from them (not recorded which).

The CDR3 region is CASSSASQTGSETQYF. CDR3 coding DNA: TGTGCCAGCAGCTCTGCATCTCAGACAGGGTCGGAGACCCAGTACTTC. The chain recombines TRBV5-5 with TRBJ2-5; 7 bases map to TRBD1. This CDR3 is built from 16 residues. CDR1 SGHKS and CDR2 YYEKEE come from the germline V gene (reference sequence). The trim removed 3 bases at V and 5 bases at J, leaving 13 bases unmatched.